Listed here are 2 T cell receptor beta chains from one sample, sequenced in a study of breast tumors, draining lymph nodes, adjacent tissues. TCRdb reprocessed the multiplex PCR reads with MiXCR, giving one entry per CDR3 protein. The data contain approximately 60,000 distinct CDR3 sequences, approximately 57% of them singletons. Sequencing was performed on breast tumor tissue. These receptors all stem from a female donor with breast cancer. Some clones in this sample may be carry-over from other donors' samples.

This clonotype occurred a few times. Here the CDR3 reads CASSPYSGESSYEQYV. DNA of the CDR3: TGTGCCAGCAGCCCCTATAGCGGGGAGAGCTCCTACGAGCAGTACGTC. The chain employs TRBV7-6 and TRBJ2-7; TRBD2 agrees at 8 bases. Germline lookup yields CDR1 SGHVS and CDR2 FNYEAQ. The CDR3 totals 16 residues. V shed 5 bases and J 0 bases; nucleotides not matched to a gene: 9.

Note on this clonotype: At one boundary the junction diverges from the germline segment, which might be a read error. The chain couples TRBV7-7 to TRBJ1-5; D ambiguous. This CDR3 is built from 11 residues. CDR1 is SSHAT and CDR2 is FNYEAQ in the germline V gene (reference sequence). The CDR3 protein is CASSLGWPQHF. CDR3 in DNA: TGTGCTAGCAGTTTGGGATGGCCCCAGCATTTT.